This T cell receptor (beta chain) stems from a study of cytomegalovirus exposure and HLA in healthy donors. Regarding the study as a whole: It was 164 TCR beta chains that were listed as cytomegalovirus-associated.

Assay used: immunoSEQ multiplex PCR; TCRdb lists only in-frame clones, some missing. The table has about 60,000 clones, about 95% seen once. The donors were in the approximately 130-subject validation cohort, distinct from the 666-subject first cohort. Germline V gene lookup returns CDR1 LGHNA and CDR2 YNFKEQ. CDR3 length equals 19 residues. J lost 2 bases, V lost 4 bases, and 10 bases had no gene match. Concerning this clone: The antigen remains undetermined.

Sequencing used PBMCs. This clonotype originated in a woman aged 18-29 years in good health and CMV-seronegative. The chain recombines TRBV4-2 with TRBJ2-3, with 15 bases lining up with TRBD2. The CDR3 DNA follows: TGTGCCAGCAGCCCAAGGGCCGGGACTAGCGGGGGGATCACAGATACGCAGTATTTT. Amino acid sequence: CASSPRAGTSGGITDTQYF.